Shown below are 28 T cell receptor beta chains from a single sample sequenced in a study of cytomegalovirus exposure and HLA in healthy donors. The primer mix had 60 Vbeta and 13 Jbeta primers. This table comes from immunoSEQ multiplex PCR, and its TCRdb copy is limited to in-frame clones, with some not included. The sample includes approximately 110,000 clones, about two thirds of them seen just once. Sequenced material: PBMCs. The receptors were sampled from a man aged 55 to 70 in good health and CMV-seropositive.

The J gene is TRBJ2-5, the V gene TRBV2; maybe TRBD1 (6 bases). The germline V and J ends were trimmed by 6 bases and 5 bases, with 19 bases remaining between them. This CDR3 contains 15 residues. Germline CDR1 is SNHLY and CDR2 is FYNNEI. The CDR3 reads CASRASSQGGETQYF. The CDR3 nucleotides read TGTGCCAGCAGAGCTTCTTCACAGGGTGGCGAGACCCAGTACTTC.

The chain links TRBV11-2 to TRBJ2-5; TRBD2 matches 9 bases. CDR3 length: 16 amino acids. V shed 1 base and J 1 base; nucleotides not matched to a gene: 4. Germline-derived CDR1 and CDR2 are SGHAT and FQNNGV. CDR3: CASSLVVRGGQETQYF. As DNA, the CDR3 is TGTGCCAGCAGCTTAGTGGTGCGGGGGGGCCAAGAGACCCAGTACTTC.

The chain links TRBV7-9 to TRBJ2-2, with 9 bases identical to TRBD1. Germline assignment: CDR1 SEHNR and CDR2 FQNEAQ (reference sequence). Germline trimming cut 5 bases from V and 7 bases from J; bases unmatched to any gene: 5. This CDR3 has 14 residues. CDR3 coding DNA: TGTGCCAGCAGCCCGGGACAGGGAGTCGGGGAGCTGTTTTTT. Its protein product is CASSPGQGVGELFF.

The rearrangement links TRBV28 to TRBJ2-1, with D possibly matching TRBD1 (6 bases). Looked up from germline, CDR1 is MDHEN and CDR2 is SYDVKM. The CDR3 spans 12 residues. V was clipped by 2 bases and J by 11 bases, with 10 bases between them. The CDR3: CASSLQDRQQFF. CDR3 DNA: TGTGCCAGCAGTTTACAAGACAGGCAGCAGTTCTTC.

This clone was observed a few times. This chain connects TRBV4-1 to TRBJ1-4; weak D call: TRBD1 (5 bases). Germline V gene data show CDR1 as MGHRA and CDR2 as YSYEKL. The CDR3 contains 15 residues. V lost 2 bases and J 7 bases, leaving 14 bases between the germline ends. The CDR3, as DNA: TGCGCCAGCAGCCAAACAGGTTTGCCTAGTGAAAAACTGTTTTTT. Its translation is CASSQTGLPSEKLFF.

This rearrangement joins TRBV2 to TRBJ2-5; D unclear. Gene TRBJ2-7 matches the end of the DNA better, so the J call may be wrong. The CDR3 is 10 amino acids. Germline V lookup: CDR1 SNHLY, CDR2 FYNNEI. The chain's CDR3 is CASSEYEQYF. CDR3 in DNA: TGTGCCAGCAGTGAATACGAGCAGTACTTC.

The chain combines TRBV5-5 with TRBJ1-5; no clear D. Per germline, CDR1 SGHKS and CDR2 YYEKEE (reference sequence). This CDR3 contains 15 residues. Between the trimmed V and J ends, which lost 1 base and 2 bases, there was a span of 10 bases. Here the CDR3 DNA reads TGTGCCAGCAGCTTGATCGGGGAGGGCAATCAGCCCCAGCATTTT. Translation gives CASSLIGEGNQPQHF.

This clone was counted a few times. The CDR3 region has the DNA TGTGCCAGCAGTAGCTCTCGCGGGACCCAGTACTTC. This encodes CASSSSRGTQYF. This chain connects TRBV6-1 to TRBJ2-5; D remains unclear. Per germline, CDR1 MNHNS and CDR2 SASEGT. The CDR3 is 12 amino acids. V was shortened by 5 bases and J by 7 bases, with 11 bases between the two germline ends.

This chain links TRBV6-1 with TRBJ1-5; D not certain. This CDR3 comprises 13 residues. The germline CDR1 and CDR2 sequences are MNHNS and SASEGT. V shed 1 base and J shed 5 bases, with 6 bases lying between them. CDR3 amino acids: CASSEVHHQPQHF. CDR3 coding DNA: TGTGCCAGCAGTGAAGTCCATCATCAGCCCCAGCATTTT.

The chain employs TRBV30 and TRBJ1-2; no reliable D call. This CDR3 spans 12 amino acids. Per germline, CDR1 GTSNPN and CDR2 SVGIG (reference sequence). The V end was cut by 3 bases, the J end by 0 bases, with 5 bases between. The CDR3 DNA sequence: TGTGCCTGGAGCGGGACTAACTATGGCTACACCTTC. This translates into CAWSGTNYGYTF.

Note on this clone: A read error may produce the germline difference seen at one junction end. The chain has TRBV7-9 and TRBJ1-2; D is undetermined. CDR3 length equals 13 residues. Germline values: CDR1 SEHNR, CDR2 FQNEAQ (reference sequence). The CDR3 reads CASSLEGAHDGRF. The CDR3 DNA follows: TGTGCCAGCAGCTTAGAGGGAGCTCATGACGGTCGGTTC.

This sequence joins TRBV5-1 and TRBJ2-3; 8 bases are shared with TRBD2. Germline-derived CDR1 and CDR2 are SGHRS and YFSETQ. The CDR3 totals 17 residues. The junction had 13 bases not matched to a gene; V was cut back by 2 bases and J by 5 bases. The DNA of the CDR3 is TGCGCCAGCAGCTTACCCGGGGGGGCCTCGCGGTTAGATACGCAGTATTTT. Protein product: CASSLPGGASRLDTQYF.

DNA for the CDR3: TGCGCCAGCAGCTTGGGACAGGGGGCGGGCAATGAGCAGTTCTTC. Translated, it gives CASSLGQGAGNEQFF. The chain joins TRBV5-1 to TRBJ2-1; 10 bases align to TRBD1. Germline V gene lookup returns CDR1 SGHRS and CDR2 YFSETQ. Trimming cost V 0 bases and J 6 bases; bases outside gene matches: 3. The CDR3 contains 15 residues.

The genes are TRBV5-4 and TRBJ2-1; 7 bases map to TRBD1. Germline V CDR1 and CDR2: SGHNT, YYREEE (reference sequence). V shed 4 bases, J shed 2 bases, and the junction held 6 bases outside the gene matches. This CDR3 contains 15 residues. Here the CDR3 reads CASSATGDAYNEQFF. The CDR3 DNA follows: TGTGCCAGCAGCGCTACAGGGGACGCCTACAATGAGCAGTTCTTC.

This clone was counted only a few times. This chain links TRBV7-6 with TRBJ1-1; TRBD1 might be the D (6 bases). The germline V gene has CDR1 SGHVS and CDR2 FNYEAQ. This CDR3 region has 13 residues. V was shortened by 2 bases and J by 4 bases, with 8 bases between the two germline ends. CDR3 sequence reads: CASSLTGTTEAFF. The CDR3 DNA reads TGTGCCAGCAGCTTAACAGGGACCACTGAAGCTTTCTTT.

V is TRBV7-3 and J is TRBJ2-6, with a tentative D call TRBD1 (5 bases). Trimming removed 5 bases at V and 0 bases at J, with 14 bases between. Germline V gene sequence: CDR1 SGHTA, CDR2 FQGTGA. The CDR3 has 17 amino acids. The CDR3 region is CASSDRTRGSGANVLTF. The DNA of the CDR3 is TGTGCCAGCAGCGACAGAACCAGAGGCTCTGGGGCCAACGTCCTGACTTTC.

The chain couples TRBV6-5 to TRBJ2-2; a possible D gene is TRBD1 (5 bases). Germline CDR1 MNHEY, CDR2 SVGAGI. V was cut by 7 bases and J by 8 bases, with 11 bases left in between. The length of the CDR3 is 12 residues. As DNA, the CDR3 is TGTGCCAGCAATATGGGGCCAGGGGAGCTGTTTTTT. Translation gives CASNMGPGELFF.

The CDR3 DNA reads TGTGCCAGCAGCTTTGGAGTCTCTGATTCACCCCTCCACTTT. Its protein is CASSFGVSDSPLHF. The V and J genes are TRBV11-1 and TRBJ1-6; D remains unclear. The CDR3 covers 14 residues. The V and J ends lost 3 bases and 8 bases respectively, with 11 bases between them. In germline, CDR1 is SGHAT, CDR2 FQDESV (reference sequence).

This clone is a singleton in its sample. The chain uses TRBV6-1 and TRBJ2-5; TRBD2 matches 7 bases. In germline, CDR1 is MNHNS, CDR2 SASEGT. The CDR3 consists of 15 residues. V lost 6 bases and J lost 5; bases outside the gene matches: 12. CDR3 amino acids: CASRPGTTSRETQYF. The CDR3 DNA reads as TGTGCCAGCAGGCCCGGGACTACCTCCCGGGAGACCCAGTACTTC.

This clone was seen only a few times. This chain links TRBV6-5 with TRBJ1-1; D remains unclear. The germline V gene encodes CDR1 MNHEY and CDR2 SVGAGI. The CDR3 length is 14 residues. Trimming shortened V by 2 bases and J by 0 bases, and 7 bases separated the two germline ends. The CDR3 region is CASSYSAMNTEAFF. The CDR3 region has the DNA TGTGCCAGCAGTTACAGCGCAATGAACACTGAAGCTTTCTTT.

This clone was found once. The V call is TRBV28, the J call TRBJ2-7; 8 bases agree with TRBD2. The CDR3 loop spans 14 amino acids. The V gene end was trimmed by 4 bases and the J gene end by 5 bases; junction bases not matched to a gene: 7. The germline CDR1 and CDR2 sequences are MDHEN and SYDVKM. The CDR3 loop is CASSSGGLYDEQYF. Here the CDR3 DNA reads TGTGCCAGCAGTTCGGGGGGGCTGTACGACGAGCAGTACTTC. Full variable domain (remainder filled in from reference TRBV28 and TRBJ2-7): DVKVTQSSRYLVKRTGEKVFLECVQDMDHENMFWYRQDPGLGLRLIYFSYDVKMKEKGDIPEGYSVSREKKERFSLILESASTNQTSMYLCASSSGGLYDEQYFGPGTRLTVT.

This chain uses TRBV10-3 with TRBJ1-2, with TRBD1 matching over 7 bases. The germline gives CDR1 ENHRY, CDR2 SYGVKD. V shed 7 bases, J shed 1 base, and the junction held 9 bases outside the gene matches. The CDR3 is 15 amino acids. In nucleotides, the CDR3 is TGTGCCATCACCGGGAGGGACAGCTATAACTATGGCTACACCTTC. This sequence encodes CAITGRDSYNYGYTF.

The chain employs TRBV21-1 and TRBJ1-3; no DNA check was done on the table's D call, TRBD1. TRBV21-1 is labeled a pseudogene. The CDR3 totals 15 residues. The CDR3 protein is CASSNFRTSGNTIYF. For the CDR3, the DNA is TGTGCCAGCAGCAATTTTAGGACATCTGGAAACACCATATATTTT.

V gene TRBV19 combines with J gene TRBJ1-2, with TRBD1 identical over 7 bases. Trimming at V came to 3 bases and at J to 9 bases, leaving 4 bases not matched to a gene. CDR1 is LNHDA, CDR2 SQIVND, per germline (reference sequence). The CDR3 is 12 amino acids. This CDR3 is CASSIRQGRYTF. The CDR3 bases are TGTGCCAGTAGTATTCGACAGGGCCGCTACACCTTC.

The rearrangement joins TRBV6-5 to TRBJ1-2; TRBD1 is a possible D gene (5 bases). Between the trimmed V and J ends, which lost 7 bases and 2 bases, there was a span of 14 bases. The CDR3 is 14 residues long. Germline CDR1 MNHEY, CDR2 SVGAGI. This chain's CDR3 is CASTNGGGNYGYTF. For the CDR3, the DNA is TGTGCCAGCACCAACGGGGGGGGGAACTATGGCTACACCTTC.

The genes are TRBV15 and TRBJ1-6, with D perhaps TRBD1 (6 bases). Germline V lookup: CDR1 LNHNV, CDR2 YYDKDF (reference sequence). V lost 4 bases and J 10 bases, leaving 17 bases between the germline ends. The CDR3 consists of 15 residues. In DNA form, the CDR3 reads TGTGCCACCAGCACATTTAGGGGGGGCGGATCACCCCTCCACTTT. Protein product: CATSTFRGGGSPLHF.

The V gene is TRBV6-1, the J gene TRBJ1-1; 7 bases align to TRBD1. V dropped 6 bases and J dropped 3; count of bases not matched to a gene: 10. The CDR3 is 15 residues long. The germline gives CDR1 MNHNS, CDR2 SASEGT. The DNA of the CDR3 is TGTGCCAGCAGCCCTAGTAGGGGGCGTTACACTGAAGCTTTCTTT. Protein sequence: CASSPSRGRYTEAFF.

V is TRBV5-4 and J is TRBJ1-4; D is unresolved. V shed 2 bases and J shed 7 bases, with 12 bases lying between them. The CDR3 runs 14 residues. Germline V gives CDR1 SGHNT, CDR2 YYREEE (reference sequence). For the CDR3, the DNA is TGTGCCAGCAGCTTTAGCTCAATTGGTGAAAAACTGTTTTTT. Its protein is CASSFSSIGEKLFF.